In its sample, the clone carrying this TCR beta chain was seen a few times. The antigen is unknown. The sample holds other DNA sequences that translate to the same CDR3. The data derive from a study of cytomegalovirus exposure and HLA in healthy donors. Study information: Prior work identified about 120 million unique TCR beta sequences in some 180 million T cells. The study's findings and limits: In vitro, three CMV-associated chains proved specific for CMV antigens. Later analysis demonstrated an association between a missense DCLRE1C variant and TCR beta V- and J-gene trimming.

The primer mix had 60 Vbeta and 13 Jbeta primers. As processed by the authors: In a later analysis, around 10 million of approximately 86 million unique beta chains occurred in at least two donors. Here immunoSEQ multiplex PCR was the method, and the copy in TCRdb shows in-frame clones only, minus some. V and J calls and clone size are those listed in that table; D and trimming were worked out from the DNA. The profile shows 50,000 or so clones, 70% to 75% of them singletons. The V and J ends lost 3 bases and 2 bases, in that order; junction bases with no gene match: 6. Looked up from germline, CDR1 is MGHRA and CDR2 is YSYEKL. This CDR3 comprises 15 residues.

The J gene is TRBJ1-1, the V gene TRBV4-1; TRBD1 matches 7 bases. Material for sequencing was PBMCs. The receptor was derived from a man aged 35 to 55 in good health and CMV-seropositive. CDR3 in amino acids: CASSHPGQLNTEAFF. The CDR3 nucleotides are TGCGCCAGCAGCCATCCGGGACAGCTCAACACTGAAGCTTTCTTT.